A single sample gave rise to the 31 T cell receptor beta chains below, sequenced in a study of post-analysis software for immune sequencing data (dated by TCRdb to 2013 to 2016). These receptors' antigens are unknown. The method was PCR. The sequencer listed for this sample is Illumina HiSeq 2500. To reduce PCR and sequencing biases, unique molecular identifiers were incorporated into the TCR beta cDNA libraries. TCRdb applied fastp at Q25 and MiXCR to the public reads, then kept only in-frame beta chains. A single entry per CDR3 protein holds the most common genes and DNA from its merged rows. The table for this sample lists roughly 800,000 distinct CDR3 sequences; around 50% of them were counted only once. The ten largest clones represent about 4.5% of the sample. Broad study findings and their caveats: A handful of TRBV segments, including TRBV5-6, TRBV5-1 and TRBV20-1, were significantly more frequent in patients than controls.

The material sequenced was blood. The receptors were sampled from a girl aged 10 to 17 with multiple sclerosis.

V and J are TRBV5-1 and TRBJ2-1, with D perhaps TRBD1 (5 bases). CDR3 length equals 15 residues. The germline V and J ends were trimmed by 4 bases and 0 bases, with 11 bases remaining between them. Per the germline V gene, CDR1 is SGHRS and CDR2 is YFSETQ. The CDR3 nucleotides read TGCGCCAGCAGCGAGCAGGGAAGCTCCTACAATGAGCAGTTCTTC. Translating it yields CASSEQGSSYNEQFF. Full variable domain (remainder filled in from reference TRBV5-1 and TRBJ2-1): KAGVTQTPRYLIKTRGQQVTLSCSPISGHRSVSWYQQTPGQGLQFLFEYFSETQRNKGNFPGRFSGRQFSNSRSEMNVSTLELGDSALYLCASSEQGSSYNEQFFGPGTRLTVL.

CDR3 nucleotides: TGCAGTGCTAGGTGGCTCCAAGAGACCCAGTACTTC. It specifies CSARWLQETQYF. The V call is TRBV20-1, the J call TRBJ2-5, with unresolved D. There are 12 residues in the CDR3. Between the trimmed V and J ends, which lost 3 bases and 1 base, there was a span of 6 bases. Per the germline V gene, CDR1 is DFQATT and CDR2 is SNEGSKA (reference sequence).

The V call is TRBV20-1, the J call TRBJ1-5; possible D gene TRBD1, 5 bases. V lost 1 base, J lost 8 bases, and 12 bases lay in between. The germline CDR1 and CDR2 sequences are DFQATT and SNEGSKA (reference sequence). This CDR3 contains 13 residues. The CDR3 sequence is CSARGQGVEPQHF. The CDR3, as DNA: TGCAGTGCTAGAGGGCAGGGAGTTGAGCCCCAGCATTTT.

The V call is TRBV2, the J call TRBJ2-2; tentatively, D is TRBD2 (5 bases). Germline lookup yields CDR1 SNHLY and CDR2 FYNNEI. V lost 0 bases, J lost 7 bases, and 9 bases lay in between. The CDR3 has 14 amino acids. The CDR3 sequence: CASSEASLVGELFF. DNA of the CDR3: TGTGCCAGCAGTGAAGCTTCACTAGTCGGGGAGCTGTTTTTT.

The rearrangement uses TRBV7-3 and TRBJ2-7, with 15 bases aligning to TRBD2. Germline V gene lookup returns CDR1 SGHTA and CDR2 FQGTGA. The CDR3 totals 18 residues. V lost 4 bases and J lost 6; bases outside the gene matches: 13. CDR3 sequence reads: CASSSGTSGRIITREQYF. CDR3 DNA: TGTGCCAGCAGCTCCGGGACTAGCGGGAGGATTATAACGCGCGAGCAGTACTTC.

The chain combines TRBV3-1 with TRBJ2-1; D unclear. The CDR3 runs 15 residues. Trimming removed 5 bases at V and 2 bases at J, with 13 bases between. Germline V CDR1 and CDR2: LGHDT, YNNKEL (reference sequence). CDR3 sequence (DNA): TGTGCCAGCAGCAGAGGTCTTTCCCCCTACAATGAGCAGTTCTTC. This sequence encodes CASSRGLSPYNEQFF.

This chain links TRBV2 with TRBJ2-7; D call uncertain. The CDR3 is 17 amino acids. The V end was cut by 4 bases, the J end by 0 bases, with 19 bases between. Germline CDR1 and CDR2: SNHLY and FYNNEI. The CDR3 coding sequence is TGTGCCAGCAGTGCCAGCGTCGGGCAGTCTAGCTCCTACGAGCAGTACTTC. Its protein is CASSASVGQSSSYEQYF.

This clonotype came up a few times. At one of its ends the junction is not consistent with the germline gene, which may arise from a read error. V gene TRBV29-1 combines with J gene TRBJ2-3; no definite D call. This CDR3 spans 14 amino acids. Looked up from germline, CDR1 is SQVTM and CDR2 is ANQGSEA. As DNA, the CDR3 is TGCAGCGAGGCCCATGGACCGGGCACAGATGCGCAGTATTTT. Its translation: CSEAHGPGTDAQYF.

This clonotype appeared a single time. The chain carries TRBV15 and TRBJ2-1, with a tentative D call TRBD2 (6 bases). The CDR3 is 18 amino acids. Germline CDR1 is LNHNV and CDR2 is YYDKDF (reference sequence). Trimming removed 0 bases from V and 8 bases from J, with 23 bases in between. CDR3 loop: CATSRDTVGTPWGDEQFF. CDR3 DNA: TGTGCCACCAGCAGAGATACAGTAGGGACTCCTTGGGGCGATGAGCAGTTCTTC. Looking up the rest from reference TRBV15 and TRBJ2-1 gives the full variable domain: DAMVIQNPRYQVTQFGKPVTLSCSQTLNHNVMYWYQQKSSQAPKLLFHYYDKDFNNEADTPDNFQSRRPNTSFCFLDIRSPGLGDTAMYLCATSRDTVGTPWGDEQFFGPGTRLTVL.

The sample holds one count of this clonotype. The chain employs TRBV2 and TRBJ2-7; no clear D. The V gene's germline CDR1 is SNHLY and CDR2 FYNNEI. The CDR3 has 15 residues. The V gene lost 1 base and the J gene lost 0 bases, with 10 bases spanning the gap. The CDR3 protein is CASSEGPLSSYEQYF. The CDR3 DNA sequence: TGTGCCAGCAGTGAAGGGCCCCTCAGCTCCTACGAGCAGTACTTC. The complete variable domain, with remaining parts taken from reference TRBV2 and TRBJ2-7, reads EPEVTQTPSHQVTQMGQEVILRCVPISNHLYFYWYRQILGQKVEFLVSFYNNEISEKSEIFDDQFSVERPDGSNFTLKIRSTKLEDSAMYFCASSEGPLSSYEQYFGPGTRLTVT.

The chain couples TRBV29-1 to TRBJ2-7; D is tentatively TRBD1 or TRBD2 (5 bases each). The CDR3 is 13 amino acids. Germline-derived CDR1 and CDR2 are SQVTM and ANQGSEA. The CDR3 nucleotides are TGCACCATCGGGTGGGGCGAGGGATACGAGCAGTACTTC. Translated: CTIGWGEGYEQYF.

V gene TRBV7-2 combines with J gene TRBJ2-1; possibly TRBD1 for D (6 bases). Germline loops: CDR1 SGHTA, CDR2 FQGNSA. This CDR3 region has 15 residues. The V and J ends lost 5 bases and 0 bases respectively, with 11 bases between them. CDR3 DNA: TGTGCCAGCAGCCAAAGGACAGTCTCCTACAATGAGCAGTTCTTC. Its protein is CASSQRTVSYNEQFF.

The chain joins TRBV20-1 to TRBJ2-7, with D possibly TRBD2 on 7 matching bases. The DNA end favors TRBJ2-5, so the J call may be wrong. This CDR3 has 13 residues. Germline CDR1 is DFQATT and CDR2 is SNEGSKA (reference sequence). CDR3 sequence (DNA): TGCAGTGCTAGGAGGGGGGGGGAAGAGACCCAGTACTTC. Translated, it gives CSARRGGEETQYF.

The CDR3 DNA reads TGTGCCAGCTCCCGGGACGGAGACTCCTACAATGAGCAGTTCTTC. This sequence encodes CASSRDGDSYNEQFF. This rearrangement joins TRBV18 to TRBJ2-1, with D perhaps TRBD1 or TRBD2 (5 bases each). CDR1 and CDR2 from the germline V gene are KGHSH and LQKENI. Trimming removed 6 bases from V and 0 bases from J, with 12 bases in between. The CDR3 loop spans 15 amino acids.

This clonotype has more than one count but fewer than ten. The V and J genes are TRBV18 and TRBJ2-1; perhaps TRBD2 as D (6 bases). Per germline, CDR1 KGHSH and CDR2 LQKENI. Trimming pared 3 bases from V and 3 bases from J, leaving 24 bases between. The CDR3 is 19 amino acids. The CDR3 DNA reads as TGTGCCAGCTCACCTTATCTTAGCGCTGGGGGGTACCTCTACAATGAGCAGTTCTTC. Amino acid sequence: CASSPYLSAGGYLYNEQFF.

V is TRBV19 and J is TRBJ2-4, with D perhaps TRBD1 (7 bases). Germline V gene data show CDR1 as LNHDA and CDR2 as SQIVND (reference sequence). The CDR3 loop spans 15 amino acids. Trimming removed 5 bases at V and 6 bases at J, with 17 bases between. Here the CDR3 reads CASSPSGGGVNIQYF. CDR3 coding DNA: TGTGCCAGTAGTCCCTCTGGAGGGGGCGTAAACATTCAGTACTTC.

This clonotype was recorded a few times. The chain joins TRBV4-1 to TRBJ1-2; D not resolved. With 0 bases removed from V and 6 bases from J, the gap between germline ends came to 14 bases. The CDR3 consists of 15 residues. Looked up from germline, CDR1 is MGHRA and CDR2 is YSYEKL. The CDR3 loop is CASSQEGLDVHGYTF. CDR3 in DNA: TGCGCCAGCAGCCAAGAGGGCCTGGATGTCCATGGCTACACCTTC.

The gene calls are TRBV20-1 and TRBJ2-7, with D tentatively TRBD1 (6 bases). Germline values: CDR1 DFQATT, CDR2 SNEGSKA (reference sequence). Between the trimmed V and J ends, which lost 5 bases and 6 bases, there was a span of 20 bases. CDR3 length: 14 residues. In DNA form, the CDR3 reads TGCAGTGCTCTAACCGGGACACGTACGGGCGAGCAGTACTTC. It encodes CSALTGTRTGEQYF.

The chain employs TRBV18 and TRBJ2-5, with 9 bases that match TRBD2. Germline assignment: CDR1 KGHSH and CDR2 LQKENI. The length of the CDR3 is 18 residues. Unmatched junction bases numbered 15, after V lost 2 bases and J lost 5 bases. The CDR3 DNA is TGTGCCAGCTCACCAGTAAGAAGCGGGAGGATGATAGGCGAGACCCAGTACTTC. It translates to CASSPVRSGRMIGETQYF.

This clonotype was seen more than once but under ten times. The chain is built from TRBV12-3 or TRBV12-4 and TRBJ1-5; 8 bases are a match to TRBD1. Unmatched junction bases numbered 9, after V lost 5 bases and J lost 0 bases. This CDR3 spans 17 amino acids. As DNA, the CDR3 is TGTGCCAGCAGTCTGAGGACAGGGAGGGATAGCAATCAGCCCCAGCATTTT. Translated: CASSLRTGRDSNQPQHF.

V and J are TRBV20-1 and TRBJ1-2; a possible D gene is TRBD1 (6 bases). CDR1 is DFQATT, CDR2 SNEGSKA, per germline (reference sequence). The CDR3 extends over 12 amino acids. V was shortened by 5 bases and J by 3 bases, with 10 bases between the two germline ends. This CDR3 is CSAHRVDYGYTF. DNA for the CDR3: TGCAGTGCTCACAGGGTTGACTATGGCTACACCTTC.

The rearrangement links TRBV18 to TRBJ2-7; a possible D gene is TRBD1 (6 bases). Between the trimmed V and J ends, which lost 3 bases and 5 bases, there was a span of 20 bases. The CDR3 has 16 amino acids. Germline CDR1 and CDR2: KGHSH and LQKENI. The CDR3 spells CASSPRWMGQQDEQYF. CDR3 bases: TGTGCCAGCTCACCCCGTTGGATGGGACAACAGGACGAGCAGTACTTC.

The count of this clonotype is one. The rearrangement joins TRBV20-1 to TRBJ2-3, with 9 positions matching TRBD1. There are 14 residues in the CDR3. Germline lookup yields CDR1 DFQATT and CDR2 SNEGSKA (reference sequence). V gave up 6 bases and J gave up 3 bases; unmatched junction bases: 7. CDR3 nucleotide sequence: TGCAGTGCCCCGGACAGGGGTAGGACAGATACGCAGTATTTT. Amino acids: CSAPDRGRTDTQYF.

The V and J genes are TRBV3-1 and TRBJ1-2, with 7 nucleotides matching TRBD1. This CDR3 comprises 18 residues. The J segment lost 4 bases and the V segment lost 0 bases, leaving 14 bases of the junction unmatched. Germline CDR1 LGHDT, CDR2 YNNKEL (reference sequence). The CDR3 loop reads CASSQDRGGKRGTYGYTF. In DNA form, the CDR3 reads TGTGCCAGCAGCCAAGATCGAGGGGGCAAGAGGGGGACCTATGGCTACACCTTC.

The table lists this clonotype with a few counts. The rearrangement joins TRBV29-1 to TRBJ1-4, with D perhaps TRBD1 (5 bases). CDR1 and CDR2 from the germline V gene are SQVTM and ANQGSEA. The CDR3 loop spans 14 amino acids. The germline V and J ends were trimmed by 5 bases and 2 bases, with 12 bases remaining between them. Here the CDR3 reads CSVLPGSTNEKLFF. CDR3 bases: TGCAGCGTTCTACCAGGGTCCACTAATGAAAAACTGTTTTTT.

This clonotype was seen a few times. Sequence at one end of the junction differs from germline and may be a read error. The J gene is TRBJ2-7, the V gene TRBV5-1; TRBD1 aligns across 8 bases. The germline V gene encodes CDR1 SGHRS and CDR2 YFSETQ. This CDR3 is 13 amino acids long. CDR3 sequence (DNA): TGTGCCAGCAGCTCCGACAGGGGCCACGAGCAGTACTTC. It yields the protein CASSSDRGHEQYF.

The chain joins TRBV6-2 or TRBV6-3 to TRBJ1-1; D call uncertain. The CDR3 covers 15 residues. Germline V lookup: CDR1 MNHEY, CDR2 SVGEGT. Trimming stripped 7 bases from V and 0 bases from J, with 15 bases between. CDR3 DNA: TGTGCCAGCAATTCCCGACACAGACTGAACACTGAAGCTTTCTTT. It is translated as CASNSRHRLNTEAFF.

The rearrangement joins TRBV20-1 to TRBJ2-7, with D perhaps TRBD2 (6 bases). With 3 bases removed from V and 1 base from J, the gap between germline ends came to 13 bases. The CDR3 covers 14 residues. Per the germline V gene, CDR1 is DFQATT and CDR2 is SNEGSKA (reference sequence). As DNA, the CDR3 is TGCAGTGCTAGGGGCGGTAGCGGATCCTACGAGCAGTACTTC. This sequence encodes CSARGGSGSYEQYF.

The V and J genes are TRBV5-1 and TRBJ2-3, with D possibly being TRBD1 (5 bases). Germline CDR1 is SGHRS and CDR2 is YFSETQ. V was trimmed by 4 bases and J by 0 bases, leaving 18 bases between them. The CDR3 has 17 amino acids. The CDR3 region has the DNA TGCGCCAGCAGCCCTACCTTTCAGGGCTCCAGCACAGATACGCAGTATTTT. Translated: CASSPTFQGSSTDTQYF.

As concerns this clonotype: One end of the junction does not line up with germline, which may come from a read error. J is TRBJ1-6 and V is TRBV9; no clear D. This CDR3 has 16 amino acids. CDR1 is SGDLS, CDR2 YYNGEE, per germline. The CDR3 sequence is CASSAWTDPYNSPLHF. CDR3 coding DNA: TGTGCCAGCAGCGCCTGGACGGACCCCTATAATTCGCCCCTCCACTTT.

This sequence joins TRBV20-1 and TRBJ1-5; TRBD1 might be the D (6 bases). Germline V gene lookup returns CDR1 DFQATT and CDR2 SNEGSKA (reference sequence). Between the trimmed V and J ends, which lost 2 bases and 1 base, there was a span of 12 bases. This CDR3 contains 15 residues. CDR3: CSARLATGSNQPQHF. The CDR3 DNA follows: TGCAGTGCTAGATTAGCTACAGGGAGCAATCAGCCCCAGCATTTT.